The present T cell receptor (beta chain) was sequenced within a study of blood T cell repertoires in COVID-19. Study-wide background: Researchers got acute and convalescent COVID-19 samples from the United States, Italy and Spain. The analysed material was cDNA or gDNA that came from T cells, B-cell-depleted T cells, or PBMCs.

Study processing details: Estimated nucleated cell counts came from reference gene primer amplification. Sequencing used immunoSEQ multiplex PCR; TCRdb keeps in-frame clones, though not all of them. The D gene and trimming were derived from the DNA, and the V and J assignments and clone size from that table. The table shows 110,000 or so clones, with about 88% occurring only once. Sequencing input: peripheral blood. This receptor was identified in a woman in her sixties or seventies who had recovered from COVID-19.

CDR3 bases: TGTGCCAGCAAGCCGGGACAGGGGAATCAGCCCCAGCATTTT. Protein sequence: CASKPGQGNQPQHF. V gene TRBV19 combines with J gene TRBJ1-5; 10 bases fit TRBD1. The CDR3 consists of 14 residues. V trimming: 9 bases; J trimming: 4 bases; junction bases outside the gene matches: 6. The V gene's germline CDR1 is LNHDA and CDR2 SQIVND (reference sequence). Full variable domain (missing parts from reference TRBV19 and TRBJ1-5): DGGITQSPKYLFRKEGQNVTLSCEQNLNHDAMYWYRQDPGQGLRLIYYSQIVNDFQKGDIAEGYSVSREKKESFPLTVTSAQKNPTAFYLCASKPGQGNQPQHFGDGTRLSIL.